The 3 T cell receptor beta chains listed next were all sequenced from one sample in a study of shared clonotypes between healthy human individuals. Sequencing used immunoSEQ multiplex PCR; TCRdb keeps in-frame clones, though not all of them. The sample holds about 2.4 million clones, 90% to 95% seen once. The material sequenced was naive CD4+ T cells from PBMCs. Documented subset: CD45RA+ positively selected. The receptor set was obtained from a man between 18 and 35 years old in good health. Some clones in this sample may be carry-over from other donors' samples.

This chain links TRBV11-2 with TRBJ1-6; D unclear. Per the germline V gene, CDR1 is SGHAT and CDR2 is FQNNGV. V shed 5 bases and J shed 7 bases, with 12 bases lying between them. CDR3 size: 14 residues. Here the CDR3 DNA reads TGTGCCAGCAGCCCTGGGAGGCAGAATTCACCCCTCCACTTT. It translates to CASSPGRQNSPLHF.

This clone was observed a few times. This chain joins TRBV7-2 and TRBJ1-1, with D tentatively TRBD1 (5 bases). This CDR3 is 14 amino acids long. Germline CDR1 reads SGHTA; CDR2 reads FQGNSA. V was cut by 4 bases and J by 7 bases, with 16 bases left in between. The CDR3 protein is CASSSTYRDGEAFF. CDR3 coding DNA: TGTGCCAGCAGCTCCACATACCGGGACGGTGAAGCTTTCTTT.

The chain joins TRBV7-2 to TRBJ1-2, with unresolved D. This CDR3 has 12 amino acids. Trimming took 3 bases from V and 8 from J, leaving 10 bases between them. Germline V gives CDR1 SGHTA, CDR2 FQGNSA. CDR3 amino acids: CASSFMSGGYTF. The DNA of the CDR3 is TGTGCCAGCAGCTTCATGAGTGGGGGCTACACCTTC.